One sample yielded the 17 T cell receptor beta chains listed below, sequenced in a study of blood T cell repertoires in COVID-19. TCRdb's copy holds only in-frame clones and misses some; the assay was immunoSEQ multiplex PCR. Among approximately 230,000 clones listed, about four fifths were seen once. The sequencing input was peripheral blood. These receptor sequences come from a man older than 75 with acute or convalescent COVID-19.

V gene TRBV6-2 or TRBV6-3 combines with J gene TRBJ1-2; D possibly corresponds to TRBD1 (5 bases). The V gene's germline CDR1 is MNHEY and CDR2 SVGEGT. V lost 2 bases and J lost 2, with 9 bases in between. The CDR3 is 14 residues long. The CDR3 nucleotides are TGTGCCAGCAGTTACGGGGGGACGAACTATGGCTACACCTTC. Its translation is CASSYGGTNYGYTF.

This sequence joins TRBV5-1 and TRBJ2-7; the match to TRBD1 covers 8 bases. The CDR3 consists of 16 residues. V lost 4 bases, J lost 4 bases, and 13 bases stayed unmatched. Looked up from germline, CDR1 is SGHRS and CDR2 is YFSETQ. DNA for the CDR3: TGCGCCAGCAGCCAAGGGACAGGAGTTTCGGGTTACGAGCAGTACTTC. It specifies CASSQGTGVSGYEQYF. Variable domain in full (rest from reference TRBV5-1 and TRBJ2-7): KAGVTQTPRYLIKTRGQQVTLSCSPISGHRSVSWYQQTPGQGLQFLFEYFSETQRNKGNFPGRFSGRQFSNSRSEMNVSTLELGDSALYLCASSQGTGVSGYEQYFGPGTRLTVT.

The J gene is TRBJ1-4, the V gene TRBV5-5, with 7 positions matching TRBD1. The CDR3 runs 17 residues. Germline V lookup: CDR1 SGHKS, CDR2 YYEKEE (reference sequence). Germline trimming cut 4 bases from V and 4 bases from J; bases unmatched to any gene: 13. CDR3 sequence reads: CASSLALTGAGNEKLFF. As DNA, the CDR3 is TGTGCCAGCAGCCTCGCCCTCACAGGGGCGGGTAATGAAAAACTGTTTTTT.

The V and J genes are TRBV5-1 and TRBJ2-3; weak D call: TRBD1 (5 bases). The CDR3 runs to 15 residues. CDR1 is SGHRS and CDR2 is YFSETQ in the germline V gene. Trimming took 7 bases from V and 7 from J, leaving 22 bases between them. CDR3 nucleotides: TGCGCCAGCCAAGAGTTGGCAGGGTTTAGAAATACGCAGTATTTT. It encodes CASQELAGFRNTQYF. Drawing the rest from reference TRBV5-1 and TRBJ2-3, the complete variable domain is KAGVTQTPRYLIKTRGQQVTLSCSPISGHRSVSWYQQTPGQGLQFLFEYFSETQRNKGNFPGRFSGRQFSNSRSEMNVSTLELGDSALYLCASQELAGFRNTQYFGPGTRLTVL.

The V gene is TRBV7-2, the J gene TRBJ1-4, with D perhaps TRBD1 (5 bases). Trimming stripped 1 base from V and 2 bases from J, with 11 bases between. This CDR3 has 16 amino acids. In germline, CDR1 is SGHTA, CDR2 FQGNSA. The CDR3 reads CASSLGPGGTNEKLFF. For the CDR3, the DNA is TGTGCCAGCAGCTTAGGTCCCGGGGGGACTAATGAAAAACTGTTTTTT.

The chain joins TRBV15 to TRBJ1-3; D call uncertain. Germline values: CDR1 LNHNV, CDR2 YYDKDF (reference sequence). The CDR3 loop spans 16 amino acids. V was trimmed by 0 bases and J by 0 bases, leaving 9 bases between them. The CDR3 spells CATSREAGFSGNTIYF. For the CDR3, the DNA is TGTGCCACCAGCAGAGAAGCAGGATTCTCTGGAAACACCATATATTTT.

This clone occurred once. This rearrangement joins TRBV5-6 to TRBJ1-4; 7 nucleotides match TRBD1. CDR1 is SGHDT and CDR2 is YYEEEE in the germline V gene. The CDR3 consists of 17 residues. V shed 2 bases and J 0 bases; nucleotides not matched to a gene: 7. For the CDR3, the DNA is TGTGCCAGCAGCTTCAGGGACAGCCTTGCAACTAATGAAAAACTGTTTTTT. Its protein is CASSFRDSLATNEKLFF.

The chain combines TRBV24-1 with TRBJ1-1; D perhaps matches TRBD1 (6 bases). The V gene's germline CDR1 is KGHDR and CDR2 SFDVKD. The CDR3 covers 16 residues. The V end was cut by 2 bases, the J end by 1 base, with 13 bases between. CDR3 sequence (DNA): TGTGCCACCAGTGATTCCCGGACAGCGGCGAACACTGAAGCTTTCTTT. It codes for CATSDSRTAANTEAFF.

The chain has TRBV7-2 and TRBJ1-5; 9 nucleotides agree with TRBD1. With V trimmed by 4 bases and J by 5 bases, 6 bases remained unmatched. The CDR3 consists of 15 residues. CDR1 is SGHTA, CDR2 FQGNSA, per germline. CDR3 loop: CASSSGTGQYQPQHF. DNA of the CDR3: TGTGCCAGCAGCTCTGGGACAGGGCAGTATCAGCCCCAGCATTTT.

This chain connects TRBV15 to TRBJ2-7; D is possibly TRBD1 (6 bases). From germline, CDR1 is LNHNV and CDR2 YYDKDF (reference sequence). V was trimmed by 4 bases and J by 1 base, leaving 11 bases between them. The CDR3 is 14 amino acids. The CDR3: CATSTGAGSYEQYF. The CDR3 nucleotides read TGTGCCACCAGCACAGGGGCCGGATCCTACGAGCAGTACTTC.

The chain employs TRBV6-5 and TRBJ1-1; maybe TRBD1 (6 bases). The CDR3 is 12 residues long. Germline lookup yields CDR1 MNHEY and CDR2 SVGAGI. V was pared by 5 bases and J by 10 bases, with 14 bases between. In nucleotides, the CDR3 is TGTGCCAGCAGTCAGCAGGGGAGGGGAGCTTTCTTT. Residues: CASSQQGRGAFF.

The gene calls are TRBV6-5 and TRBJ2-7; D gene uncertain. The germline V gene has CDR1 MNHEY and CDR2 SVGAGI. Trimming removed 8 bases at V and 4 bases at J, with 12 bases between. The CDR3 covers 12 residues. The CDR3 loop is CASGLGLYEQYF. The CDR3 nucleotides read TGTGCCAGCGGTCTCGGTCTTTACGAGCAGTACTTC.

The rearrangement uses TRBV3-1 (or the pseudogene TRBV3-2) and TRBJ1-2; D may be TRBD1 (5 bases). The CDR3 consists of 12 residues. Trimming shortened V by 1 base and J by 7 bases, and 7 bases separated the two germline ends. The germline V gene has CDR1 LGHDT and CDR2 YNNKEL (reference sequence). The CDR3 DNA reads TGTGCCAGCAGCCAAGCCAGGGCTGGCTACACCTTC. It specifies CASSQARAGYTF.

V gene TRBV6-5 combines with J gene TRBJ1-1; 7 nucleotides align to TRBD1. The V gene end was trimmed by 9 bases and the J gene end by 1 base; junction bases not matched to a gene: 8. The V gene's germline CDR1 is MNHEY and CDR2 SVGAGI. The CDR3 contains 14 residues. CDR3 sequence: CASPTGNKNTEAFF. CDR3 coding DNA: TGTGCCAGTCCGACAGGGAACAAGAACACTGAAGCTTTCTTT.

The V gene is TRBV9, the J gene TRBJ1-1; no clear D gene. The germline V gene encodes CDR1 SGDLS and CDR2 YYNGEE. The CDR3 totals 17 residues. V lost 4 bases and J lost 1, with 20 bases in between. The CDR3 here is CASSPTRVRGGNTEAFF. For the CDR3, the DNA is TGTGCCAGCAGCCCTACAAGGGTGCGGGGAGGGAACACTGAAGCTTTCTTT. The complete variable domain, with remaining parts taken from reference TRBV9 and TRBJ1-1, reads DSGVTQTPKHLITATGQRVTLRCSPRSGDLSVYWYQQSLDQGLQFLIQYYNGEERAKGNILERFSAQQFPDLHSELNLSSLELGDSALYFCASSPTRVRGGNTEAFFGQGTRLTVV.

This chain links TRBV2 with TRBJ2-7; D perhaps matches TRBD1 (5 bases). Germline CDR1 is SNHLY and CDR2 is FYNNEI. V was pared by 3 bases and J by 2 bases, with 14 bases between. This CDR3 comprises 15 residues. The CDR3 loop reads CASSDLRQLPYEQYF. The CDR3 DNA reads TGTGCCAGCAGTGATCTAAGACAGTTACCCTACGAGCAGTACTTC. The complete variable domain, with remaining parts taken from reference TRBV2 and TRBJ2-7, reads EPEVTQTPSHQVTQMGQEVILRCVPISNHLYFYWYRQILGQKVEFLVSFYNNEISEKSEIFDDQFSVERPDGSNFTLKIRSTKLEDSAMYFCASSDLRQLPYEQYFGPGTRLTVT.

The chain uses TRBV3-1 (or the pseudogene TRBV3-2) and TRBJ2-1; 9 bases agree with TRBD1. V was pared by 4 bases and J by 1 base, with 8 bases of the junction left unmatched. CDR3 size: 17 residues. The germline gives CDR1 LGHDT, CDR2 YNNKEL (reference sequence). The CDR3 region has the DNA TGTGCCAGCAGCCGCGACAGGGGGGTAGGGTCCTACAATGAGCAGTTCTTC. Translated, it gives CASSRDRGVGSYNEQFF.